This T cell receptor beta chain emerged from a study of CD8 T cells in Susac syndrome (dated by TCRdb to about 2019). Background for the entire study: Repertoire sequencing was used to test whether CD8+ T cell activation and differentiation in Susac syndrome was antigen driven. The clonality of the CD8+ T cell repertoire was compared across over 10 healthy donors, roughly 14 Susac syndrome patients and fewer than 16 multiple sclerosis patients.

High-throughput TCR beta sequencing profiled peripheral blood CD8+ and CD4+ T cells from healthy donors, Susac syndrome patients and multiple sclerosis patients. The multiple sclerosis controls were treatment-naive patients who had stable or active relapsing-remitting disease and met the revised McDonald criteria. Bulk CD8+ and CD4+ T cells were purified by magnetic negative isolation, whereas CD8+ TEMRA cells were enriched by FACS. Blood was collected in EDTA tubes and processed within 24 hours, with PBMCs isolated through density gradient centrifugation. PBMCs intended for TCR sequencing were cryopreserved in liquid nitrogen and thawed later in a water bath at 37 degrees C. Purity of sorted or isolated CD4+, CD8+ and CD8+ TEMRA cells was at least 90%. A note on this clonotype: The antigen it recognizes is unknown. Per-base qualities were not stored, and no clone one base away is much larger.

Results and caveats for the whole study, not just this receptor: The number of individuals in the TCR sequencing and HLA analysis was recognized as being relatively small.

RNA was extracted with the RNeasy kit and 0.5 to 1 ug was reverse transcribed using random hexamers. The immunoSEQ multiplex PCR assay, which covers 54 Vbeta and 13 Jbeta segments, was used to amplify TCR beta CDR3 regions. PCR amplification bias was corrected using a synthetic template baseline for primer optimization and computational correction. In the original analysis: Only productive sequences were kept, with reads annotated to V, D and J genes according to IMGT and analyzed in immunoSEQ Analyzer. Clonality was calculated as one minus the Shannon entropy normalized by log2 of the number of productive unique sequences. Public and private clones were assessed among the 100 most prevalent clones of each patient and control. A clone was defined as Susac-specific if it was absent from the healthy and MS cohorts, from over a thousand published viral clones and from other ImmuneACCESS disease sequences. The raw public data were reprocessed by TCRdb itself: fastp quality trimming at Q25, MiXCR clonotype calling, in-frame beta chains only. Rows matching on CDR3 protein sequence are summarized as one entry with the most common DNA and genes. The V and J calls, along with clone size, are taken from TCRdb and not from the paper's own processing. The table for this sample lists fewer than 350,000 distinct CDR3 sequences; roughly 85% of them were counted only once. The ten largest clones take up roughly 0.21% of the sample.

The CDR3 sequence holds 15 residues, the cysteine and phenylalanine included. Of all the DNA, just the CDR3 is kept, 45 bases in frame from base 1. Reading the germline V gene (reference sequence) gives CDR1 DFQATT and CDR2 SNEGSKA. V and J are trimmed by 2 bases and 6 bases, and the gene matches miss 10 bases of the junction. Recombination joined TRBV20-1 with TRBJ2-1; 7 central bases correspond to TRBD2. Sequenced material: CD8+ T cells from PBMCs. This receptor was identified in a human donor with multiple sclerosis. The CDR3 has the sequence CSARFAGRDVNEQFF. The sequenced DNA: TGCAGTGCTAGATTTGCAGGGAGGGACGTCAATGAGCAGTTCTTC.